This note documents a single T cell receptor beta chain sequence. This clone appeared a single time. Its target antigen remains unknown. Within one base of it there is no much larger clone, and no base qualities were kept. TCRbeta CDR3 regions were amplified from genomic DNA by means of the immunoSEQ Assay, a bias-controlled multiplex PCR. Under the source paper's analysis protocol: Nucleated cell counts per sample were estimated from amplification of reference gene primers within the assay. To quantify the absolute abundance of each unique TCRbeta CDR3 rearrangement, sequence reads were collapsed and filtered. For each sample, productive Simpson clonality was calculated as the square root of Simpson's diversity index across productive rearrangements. TCRdb provides this immuneACCESS table in a form limited to in-frame rearrangements. Some clones are lacking; in checked studies, under half of them reflect an unresolved V gene, and why the rest are absent is not known. V and J calls and clone size follow that table, whereas D and trimming were derived from the DNA. This sample is represented by 230,000 or so clones; around 84% of them were singletons. The ten largest clones represent around 2.4% of the sample.

Including the terminal cysteine and phenylalanine, the CDR3 comprises 12 residues. The sequence is cut down to CDR3 DNA, 36 bases in frame from base 1. From a lookup of the germline V gene, CDR1 and CDR2 are MNHEY and SVGAGI. The V and J ends are trimmed by 8 bases and 1 base, leaving 8 bases between them. The sample belongs to a study of blood T cell repertoires in COVID-19 (dated by TCRdb to the early 2020s). Concerning the study at large: Samples from collaborators originated in the United States, Italy and Spain and spanned both the acute and convalescent phases of COVID-19. The prospective study material was composed of cDNA or gDNA derived from T cells, B-cell-depleted T cells, or PBMCs. Deeply sampled blood TCRbeta repertoires from subjects exposed to, actively infected with, or recovered from COVID-19 were included in the dataset. A freely available public database, intended as a resource for researchers studying the immune response to SARS-CoV-2, is where the repertoires were released. The samples were drawn from two sources: the first 160 participants of the ongoing ImmuneRACE study, and 1,000 to 1,500 subjects contributed by 6 global collaborators. Sample metadata almost always included a de-identified subject ID, COVID-19 status, age in years and sex. Where HLA class I and class II types were available, the types were taken from metadata supplied by the sample provider, not from assay-based typing. Study-wide conclusions, independent of this receptor: How much clinical and demographic metadata was included differed by source and by participant, and the metadata was provided uncurated.

Samples from volunteer blood donors who had recovered from COVID-19 were contributed by a second Seattle source. Whole blood was collected in K2EDTA tubes by collaborating institutions according to the institutions' own protocols. For TCRbeta analysis, collaborators shipped samples in one of three forms: frozen whole blood, isolated PBMCs, or DNA extracted from either of those sample types. Specimen: peripheral blood. This chain joins TRBV6-5 to TRBJ2-5, and the D gene may be TRBD1, 6 bases matching. This receptor was obtained from a man aged 40-49 years who had recovered from COVID-19. In nucleotides, the sequence is TGTGCCAGCGGACAGCGCCAAGAGACCCAGTACTTC. It translates as CASGQRQETQYF.